One sample yielded the 9 T cell receptor beta chains listed below, sequenced in a study of technical replicates of blood from four donors (dated 2017 in TCRdb). Preparation of the library involved the immunoSEQ multiplex PCR assay. TCRdb provides this immuneACCESS table in a form limited to in-frame rearrangements. Some clones are lacking; in checked studies, under half of them reflect an unresolved V gene, and why the rest are absent is not known. The sample yields about 50,000 clones; more than 90% were counted once. The ten largest clonotypes hold roughly 3.1% of the sample. The sequenced sample was PBMCs. These receptors all stem from a human donor in good health. Some clones in this sample may be carry-over from other donors' samples.

J is TRBJ2-3 and V is TRBV5-5, with 7 nucleotides matching TRBD2. V shed 4 bases and J 2 bases; nucleotides not matched to a gene: 4. This CDR3 is 14 amino acids long. Per the germline V gene, CDR1 is SGHKS and CDR2 is YYEKEE (reference sequence). The CDR3 DNA is TGTGCCAGCAGCCGGACTAGTGCCACAGATACGCAGTATTTT. Translated, it gives CASSRTSATDTQYF.

The rearrangement uses TRBV5-1 and TRBJ2-1, with 7 bases that match TRBD2. Germline lookup yields CDR1 SGHRS and CDR2 YFSETQ. Germline trimming cut 5 bases from V and 4 bases from J; bases unmatched to any gene: 6. There are 14 residues in the CDR3. The CDR3 sequence: CASRSSGDYNEQFF. CDR3 nucleotide sequence: TGCGCCAGCAGATCTAGCGGCGATTACAATGAGCAGTTCTTC.

The genes are TRBV9 and TRBJ1-2; 7 bases map to TRBD1. Germline V gene data show CDR1 as SGDLS and CDR2 as YYNGEE. The V segment lost 4 bases and the J segment 3 bases; nucleotides outside the gene matches: 9. This CDR3 has 15 residues. The chain's CDR3 is CASSPGVQGHYGYTF. For the CDR3, the DNA is TGTGCCAGCAGCCCAGGGGTACAGGGGCACTATGGCTACACCTTC.

A single count supports this clone. The chain joins TRBV5-8 to TRBJ1-5; D is unresolved. V was pared by 2 bases and J by 3 bases, with 12 bases between. Germline V gene data show CDR1 as SGHTS and CDR2 as YDEGEE. This CDR3 has 15 residues. DNA of the CDR3: TGTGCCAGCAGCTTTGAGCTAACAGACAATCAGCCCCAGCATTTT. It translates to CASSFELTDNQPQHF.

The genes are TRBV7-2 and TRBJ2-7, with TRBD2 matching over 14 bases. Germline CDR1 reads SGHTA; CDR2 reads FQGNSA. The junction had 10 bases not matched to a gene; V was cut back by 4 bases and J by 5 bases. The CDR3 has 17 amino acids. Written as DNA, the CDR3 is TGTGCCAGCAGCTCCACCGGGACTAGCGGGAGATTTCACGAGCAGTACTTC. Protein product: CASSSTGTSGRFHEQYF. The whole variable domain, filled in from reference TRBV7-2 and TRBJ2-7, reads GAGVSQSPSNKVTEKGKDVELRCDPISGHTALYWYRQSLGQGLEFLIYFQGNSAPDKSGLPSDRFSAERTGGSVSTLTIQRTQQEDSAVYLCASSSTGTSGRFHEQYFGPGTRLTVT.

The V gene is TRBV7-6, the J gene TRBJ2-5; weak D call: TRBD2 (6 bases). In germline, CDR1 is SGHVS, CDR2 FNYEAQ. The CDR3 is 13 amino acids. Trimming took off 5 bases at V and 5 bases at J, with 12 bases between the two ends. This CDR3 is CASSIRGSETQYF. The CDR3 coding sequence is TGTGCCAGCAGCATTCGGGGGTCGGAGACCCAGTACTTC.

The rearrangement links TRBV6-1 to TRBJ2-1; D may be TRBD1 (6 bases). The CDR3 is 14 amino acids. CDR1 is MNHNS, CDR2 SASEGT, per germline. Trimming stripped 4 bases from V and 4 bases from J, with 11 bases between. The CDR3 here is CASSALGTYNEQFF. CDR3 coding DNA: TGTGCCAGCAGTGCTCTTGGGACATACAATGAGCAGTTCTTC.

A single count supports this clone. J is TRBJ2-7 and V is TRBV5-5; D possibly corresponds to TRBD1 (7 bases). The CDR3 loop spans 16 amino acids. The germline V gene has CDR1 SGHKS and CDR2 YYEKEE (reference sequence). The V end was cut by 0 bases, the J end by 5 bases, with 18 bases between. The CDR3 DNA follows: TGTGCCAGCAGCTTGGCCGGGGGACAGAACCTAGACGAGCAGTACTTC. Translation: CASSLAGGQNLDEQYF. Looking up the rest from reference TRBV5-5 and TRBJ2-7 gives the full variable domain: DAGVTQSPTHLIKTRGQQVTLRCSPISGHKSVSWYQQVLGQGPQFIFQYYEKEERGRGNFPDRFSARQFPNYSSELNVNALLLGDSALYLCASSLAGGQNLDEQYFGPGTRLTVT.

The CDR3 coding sequence is TGTGCCAGCAGCGTCGACACAGGGAGAACTGAAGCTTTCTTT. It yields the protein CASSVDTGRTEAFF. This rearrangement joins TRBV9 to TRBJ1-1, with D perhaps TRBD1 (6 bases). The germline CDR1 and CDR2 sequences are SGDLS and YYNGEE. The CDR3 is 14 residues long. The V gene lost 2 bases and the J gene lost 5 bases, with 13 bases spanning the gap.